This T cell receptor beta chain originates from a study of early T cells in non-severe SARS-CoV-2 infection. This clonotype was counted ten times or more. CDR3 length: 12 amino acids. Germline lookup yields CDR1 GTSNPN and CDR2 SVGIG (reference sequence). V shed 2 bases and J shed 7 bases, with 11 bases lying between them. The library protocol tagged individual cDNA molecules with unique molecular identifiers. TCRdb processed the 5' RACE reads anew with MiXCR; each CDR3 protein has one entry. The data hold more than 25,000 distinct CDR3 sequences, with 5.5% to 6% observed a single time. The V gene is TRBV30, the J gene TRBJ1-1; a possible D gene is TRBD1 (6 bases). The sequencing sample was made of whole blood. The source is an adult who was a healthcare worker with PCR-confirmed SARS-CoV-2 infection or an uninfected control (not recorded which). The CDR3 sequence is CAWSSTGSEAFF. DNA of the CDR3: TGTGCCTGGAGTAGTACAGGGAGTGAAGCTTTCTTT.